The T cell receptor (beta chain) described here comes from a study of CD8 T cells in ankylosing spondylitis. Findings and caveats of the study: Seemingly distinctive of ankylosing spondylitis blood was a TCR beta motif formed by eight highly homologous variants. Some of these motif variants have turned up before, in reports on reactive arthritis synovial fluid and blood. Disease-linked clones reportedly showed significant enrichment in matched ankylosing spondylitis synovial fluid. Relatively rare in peripheral blood, disease-linked clones were also CD8+.

Construction of TCR beta libraries was performed using quantitative 5'-RACE with molecular barcodes. TCRdb re-called the 5' RACE reads with MiXCR, one entry per CDR3 protein. Here the sample spans 450,000 to 550,000 distinct CDR3 sequences, approximately 5.3% being singletons. Per the germline V gene, CDR1 is MNHEY and CDR2 is SVGEGT. This CDR3 comprises 13 residues. The germline V and J ends were trimmed by 5 bases and 8 bases, with 13 bases remaining between them. This clonotype was counted at least ten times. The antigen remains unidentified. Sequencing was performed on blood, either unsorted or a sorted T cell fraction (not recorded which). This TCR was sampled from a male donor with ankylosing spondylitis. The V call is TRBV6-2 or TRBV6-3, the J call TRBJ2-1, with unresolved D. CDR3 DNA: TGTGCCAGCAGTCCTGACTCCTTGGATGAGCAGTTCTTC. The encoded protein is CASSPDSLDEQFF.